Only a few counts were recorded for the clone carrying this T cell receptor beta chain. CDR1 is SGHKS and CDR2 is YYEKEE in the germline V gene (reference sequence). V was shortened by 2 bases and J by 6 bases, with 17 bases between the two germline ends. The CDR3 sequence is 15 residues long. This sample was included in a study of blood T cells in healthy people across ages. Combining a sample-barcoded 5' primer with a J-beta primer mix, a second PCR ran for about 6 to 11 cycles. A single record per CDR3 protein comes from TCRdb applying MiXCR to the 5' RACE reads. The sample carries about 1.8 million distinct CDR3 sequences, about 49% recorded once.

V gene TRBV5-5 combines with J gene TRBJ1-2; D gene unclear. The source material was blood. The origin of this receptor is a woman between 40 and 50 years old in good health. CDR3 region: CASSFIRGSGDGYTF. In nucleotides, the CDR3 is TGTGCCAGCAGCTTTATTCGGGGTTCAGGAGATGGCTACACCTTC.